Listed here are 30 T cell receptor beta chains from one sample, sequenced in a study of T cells after yellow fever vaccination. TCRdb re-analysed the 5' RACE reads in MiXCR, keeping a single row per CDR3 protein. The table records just under 600,000 distinct CDR3 sequences, 13% of them present only once. The source was PBMCs, collected on the day of the yellow fever booster vaccination. All receptors come from a man younger than 40 who received the YFV17D yellow fever vaccine.

This clonotype was recorded at least ten times. The rearrangement uses TRBV5-1 and TRBJ2-3, with a weak D call TRBD2 (5 bases). Germline values: CDR1 SGHRS, CDR2 YFSETQ. The length of the CDR3 is 15 residues. V was cut by 0 bases and J by 2 bases, with 10 bases left in between. In DNA form, the CDR3 reads TGCGCCAGCAGCTTGGGAGGGATCCCCACAGATACGCAGTATTTT. It encodes CASSLGGIPTDTQYF.

The chain links TRBV20-1 to TRBJ2-5; D not certain. The germline V gene encodes CDR1 DFQATT and CDR2 SNEGSKA (reference sequence). The V end was cut by 4 bases, the J end by 1 base, with 7 bases between. This CDR3 contains 12 residues. CDR3 DNA sequence: TGCAGTGCTATAGTCCGCCAAGAGACCCAGTACTTC. Residues: CSAIVRQETQYF.

The rearrangement links TRBV29-1 to TRBJ2-6; D remains ambiguous. Germline V gene lookup returns CDR1 SQVTM and CDR2 ANQGSEA. The CDR3 loop spans 14 amino acids. Trimming cost V 7 bases and J 0 bases, with 10 bases left between them. CDR3: CSALFHSGANVLTF. CDR3 sequence (DNA): TGCAGCGCTCTGTTCCACTCTGGGGCCAACGTCCTGACTTTC.

In its sample, this clonotype was seen a few times. The chain employs TRBV5-1 and TRBJ2-2; D possibly corresponds to TRBD2 (6 bases). The germline V gene has CDR1 SGHRS and CDR2 YFSETQ. V lost 4 bases and J 6 bases, leaving 16 bases between the germline ends. The CDR3 is 15 amino acids. The CDR3 DNA is TGCGCCAGCAGCGGGGACTCCCCGGCCGCCGGGGAGCTGTTTTTT. Translated, it gives CASSGDSPAAGELFF. The entire variable domain, with the rest obtained from reference TRBV5-1 and TRBJ2-2, is as follows: KAGVTQTPRYLIKTRGQQVTLSCSPISGHRSVSWYQQTPGQGLQFLFEYFSETQRNKGNFPGRFSGRQFSNSRSEMNVSTLELGDSALYLCASSGDSPAAGELFFGEGSRLTVL.

This clonotype was observed a few times. The V and J genes are TRBV3-1 and TRBJ1-6; D unresolved. The germline V gene encodes CDR1 LGHDT and CDR2 YNNKEL (reference sequence). Deletions cut 0 bases from V and 19 bases from J, with 16 bases between. The CDR3 length is 13 residues. CDR3 in DNA: TGTGCCAGCAGCCAAGAGGATAGCGGGCCCAGACACTTT. This encodes CASSQEDSGPRHF.

The chain links TRBV29-1 to TRBJ1-1; 9 bases line up with TRBD1. Trimming took 3 bases from V and 3 from J; bases not matched to a gene: 11. The CDR3 sequence is 16 residues long. Germline V gene lookup returns CDR1 SQVTM and CDR2 ANQGSEA. CDR3 protein: CSVERVGTGRDTEAFF. The CDR3 DNA follows: TGCAGCGTTGAGCGAGTGGGGACAGGGAGGGACACTGAAGCTTTCTTT.

V is TRBV5-1 and J is TRBJ2-3, with a weak D call TRBD1 (5 bases). This CDR3 is 13 amino acids long. Per the germline V gene, CDR1 is SGHRS and CDR2 is YFSETQ. Trimming left V 7 bases short and J 2 bases short, with 11 bases between. CDR3 sequence reads: CASGGANTDTQYF. CDR3 nucleotide sequence: TGCGCCAGCGGTGGGGCTAACACAGATACGCAGTATTTT. The entire variable domain, with the rest obtained from reference TRBV5-1 and TRBJ2-3, is as follows: KAGVTQTPRYLIKTRGQQVTLSCSPISGHRSVSWYQQTPGQGLQFLFEYFSETQRNKGNFPGRFSGRQFSNSRSEMNVSTLELGDSALYLCASGGANTDTQYFGPGTRLTVL.

The V gene is TRBV25-1, the J gene TRBJ2-6, with a tentative D call TRBD2 (6 bases). V was clipped by 1 base and J by 4 bases, with 17 bases between them. Germline-derived CDR1 and CDR2 are MGHDK and SYGVNS. The CDR3 loop spans 18 amino acids. This chain's CDR3 is CASSEFSPGGAGANVLTF. The CDR3 DNA reads TGTGCCAGCAGTGAATTCAGTCCCGGGGGAGCCGGGGCCAACGTCCTGACTTTC.

The rearrangement uses TRBV20-1 and TRBJ2-6, with 8 bases that match TRBD1. Germline V gene lookup returns CDR1 DFQATT and CDR2 SNEGSKA (reference sequence). The CDR3 sequence is 15 residues long. Unmatched junction bases numbered 6, after V lost 4 bases and J lost 4 bases. CDR3 sequence: CSAIPRGLGANVLTF. For the CDR3, the DNA is TGCAGTGCTATCCCCAGGGGGCTCGGGGCCAACGTCCTGACTTTC.

The rearrangement joins TRBV20-1 to TRBJ2-7, with 9 bases aligning to TRBD2. Germline CDR1 reads DFQATT; CDR2 reads SNEGSKA (reference sequence). The CDR3 loop spans 12 amino acids. The CDR3 DNA follows: TGCAGGGCAGTAGCGGGGGCCTACGAGCAGTACTTC. Protein product: CRAVAGAYEQYF.

This chain links TRBV2 with TRBJ2-1; D possibly matches TRBD1 or TRBD2 (5 bases each). V lost 7 bases and J lost 6, with 16 bases in between. The CDR3 consists of 14 residues. Germline assignment: CDR1 SNHLY and CDR2 FYNNEI. CDR3 nucleotide sequence: TGTGCCAGCACCGGACGGGACCACAGCAATGAGCAGTTCTTC. It is translated as CASTGRDHSNEQFF.

Points on this clonotype: This CDR3 is missing its conserved last phenylalanine or tryptophan, likely due to a read error. The chain couples TRBV20-1 to TRBJ1-4, with D possibly being TRBD1 (5 bases). CDR3 length: 13 amino acids. CDR1 DFQATT and CDR2 SNEGSKA come from the germline V gene (reference sequence). V lost 6 bases and J 8 bases, leaving 16 bases between the germline ends. CDR3 residues: CSAGPGLGEKLFL. CDR3 nucleotide sequence: TGCAGTGCCGGGCCAGGGTTGGGAGAAAAACTGTTTTTA.

This clonotype turned up a few times. The chain recombines TRBV27 with TRBJ2-1; no reliable D call. V lost 3 bases to trimming and J lost 7 bases, with 10 bases between them. In germline, CDR1 is MNHEY, CDR2 SMNVEV (reference sequence). The length of the CDR3 is 13 residues. This chain's CDR3 is CASSFDTANEQFF. Written as DNA, the CDR3 is TGTGCCAGCAGTTTCGATACAGCGAATGAGCAGTTCTTC.

This sequence joins TRBV5-1 and TRBJ1-4; 9 bases line up with TRBD1. The CDR3 has 15 residues. V lost 6 bases and J lost 8; bases outside the gene matches: 11. The germline gives CDR1 SGHRS, CDR2 YFSETQ. The CDR3: CASTPGQGGGEKLFF. CDR3 nucleotide sequence: TGCGCCAGCACCCCGGGACAGGGTGGAGGCGAAAAACTGTTTTTT.

This clonotype was picked up many times. The rearrangement uses TRBV7-8 and TRBJ1-1; tentatively, D is TRBD1 (5 bases). CDR1 is SGHVS and CDR2 is FQNEAQ in the germline V gene. The CDR3 has 13 residues. Trimming removed 3 bases from V and 4 bases from J, with 9 bases in between. In DNA form, the CDR3 reads TGTGCCAGCAGCTTGACCGGGGGCACTGAAGCTTTCTTT. The encoded protein is CASSLTGGTEAFF.

This clonotype was seen only a few times. The chain links TRBV19 to TRBJ2-1; 11 bases map to TRBD2. The V and J ends lost 3 bases and 12 bases, in that order; junction bases with no gene match: 4. Germline loops: CDR1 LNHDA, CDR2 SQIVND (reference sequence). The CDR3 is made up of 13 amino acids. The CDR3 DNA reads as TGTGCCAGTAGTATCCTTAGCGGGAGGGGGCAGTTCTTC. This sequence encodes CASSILSGRGQFF.

The V call is TRBV6-2 or TRBV6-3, the J call TRBJ2-7, with 11 bases matching TRBD2. The length of the CDR3 is 14 residues. The J segment lost 5 bases and the V segment lost 6 bases, leaving 6 bases of the junction unmatched. Germline CDR1 is MNHEY and CDR2 is SVGEGT. CDR3 amino acids: CASRTSGSGNEQYF. The CDR3 DNA is TGTGCCAGCAGAACTAGCGGGAGCGGAAACGAGCAGTACTTC.

This clonotype occurred a few times. This sequence joins TRBV4-2 and TRBJ2-3, with 12 bases identical to TRBD2. The CDR3 length is 17 residues. Germline-derived CDR1 and CDR2 are LGHNA and YNFKEQ. V shed 0 bases, J shed 7 bases, and the junction held 8 bases outside the gene matches. Written as DNA, the CDR3 is TGTGCCAGCAGCCAAGAGTCTACCGGACTAGCGGGGAATACGCAGTATTTT. Amino acids: CASSQESTGLAGNTQYF.

This clonotype was counted ten times or more. A read error may produce the germline difference seen at one junction end. Here the CDR3 reads CASSLGSYNEQFF. The CDR3, as DNA: TGTGCCAGCAGTTTAGGCTCCTACAATGAGCAGTTCTTC. V usage is TRBV5-1 and J usage is TRBJ2-1; no clear D gene. The CDR3 contains 13 residues. The germline gives CDR1 SGHRS, CDR2 YFSETQ.

V gene TRBV12-3 or TRBV12-4 combines with J gene TRBJ2-1, with D perhaps matching TRBD1 (6 bases). This CDR3 has 13 residues. V lost 6 bases and J 8 bases, leaving 14 bases between the germline ends. This CDR3 is CASRDRQAHEQFF. In nucleotides, the CDR3 is TGTGCCAGCAGAGATAGACAGGCCCATGAGCAGTTCTTC.

This clonotype was found a few times. Here the CDR3 DNA reads TGTGCCAGCTCACCACCGCGGGGACGGAGTTCCTACGAGCAGTACTTC. It codes for CASSPPRGRSSYEQYF. The chain couples TRBV18 to TRBJ2-7; maybe TRBD2 (6 bases). The V gene's germline CDR1 is KGHSH and CDR2 LQKENI. This CDR3 comprises 16 residues. Trimming cost V 0 bases and J 1 base, with 13 bases left between them.

In its sample, this clonotype was seen a few times. The chain joins TRBV7-2 to TRBJ2-7; weak D call: TRBD2 (6 bases). Germline CDR1 and CDR2: SGHTA and FQGNSA. The CDR3 spans 12 residues. V gave up 3 bases and J gave up 12 bases, with 15 bases separating them. The CDR3 loop reads CASSFLGREWYF. CDR3 nucleotide sequence: TGTGCCAGCAGCTTTTTGGGCCGGGAGTGGTACTTC.

This clonotype has a handful of counts. The chain uses TRBV9 and TRBJ1-5; TRBD1 matches at 7 bases. Germline lookup yields CDR1 SGDLS and CDR2 YYNGEE. Trimming removed 1 base from V and 5 bases from J; junction bases left unmatched: 6. The CDR3 totals 15 residues. CDR3 sequence: CASSVQGGKDQPQHF. In DNA form, the CDR3 reads TGTGCCAGCAGCGTACAGGGGGGAAAAGATCAGCCCCAGCATTTT.

This clonotype occurred a few times. This chain connects TRBV7-2 to TRBJ2-1, with a possible D match to TRBD2 (5 bases). The CDR3 has 15 residues. CDR1 SGHTA and CDR2 FQGNSA come from the germline V gene. The V end lost 2 bases, the J end lost 4 bases, and 12 bases lay between the germline ends. The CDR3 DNA sequence: TGTGCCAGCAGCTTAAGTTGGGGAGAATACAATGAGCAGTTCTTC. Translated: CASSLSWGEYNEQFF.

This chain joins TRBV15 and TRBJ2-7, with D uncertain. Germline CDR1 LNHNV, CDR2 YYDKDF (reference sequence). Deletions cut 5 bases from V and 2 bases from J, with 16 bases between. CDR3 size: 15 residues. The CDR3 coding sequence is TGTGCCACCAGCGGTTTTGTAGGGATGACCTACGAGCAGTACTTC. Translated, it gives CATSGFVGMTYEQYF.

A few counts support this clonotype. This chain uses TRBV6-5 with TRBJ2-3; D is undetermined. Trimming pared 2 bases from V and 0 bases from J, leaving 12 bases between. Germline V gene data show CDR1 as MNHEY and CDR2 as SVGAGI. The CDR3 contains 16 residues. CDR3 region: CASSYGPLPSTDTQYF. CDR3 DNA: TGTGCCAGCAGTTACGGGCCCCTTCCGAGCACAGATACGCAGTATTTT.

This rearrangement joins TRBV5-4 to TRBJ2-2; D may be TRBD1 or TRBD2 (6 bases each). The V gene's germline CDR1 is SGHNT and CDR2 YYREEE (reference sequence). The CDR3 totals 18 residues. V gave up 0 bases and J gave up 1 base, with 16 bases separating them. CDR3 loop: CASSLGAGGTKNTGELFF. The CDR3 DNA reads as TGTGCCAGCAGCTTGGGCGCCGGCGGGACAAAGAACACCGGGGAGCTGTTTTTT. Full variable domain (outside the CDR3, taken from reference TRBV5-4 and TRBJ2-2): ETGVTQSPTHLIKTRGQQVTLRCSSQSGHNTVSWYQQALGQGPQFIFQYYREEENGRGNFPPRFSGLQFPNYSSELNVNALELDDSALYLCASSLGAGGTKNTGELFFGEGSRLTVL.

Only a few counts were recorded for this clonotype. The chain links TRBV30 to TRBJ2-1; a possible D gene is TRBD2 (6 bases). The CDR3 spans 14 residues. With 2 bases removed from V and 8 bases from J, the gap between germline ends came to 16 bases. Germline assignment: CDR1 GTSNPN and CDR2 SVGIG (reference sequence). CDR3 DNA: TGTGCCTGGAGTTTCGGACTAAGCCGCGATGAGCAGTTCTTC. This sequence encodes CAWSFGLSRDEQFF.

This clonotype showed up just a few times. V is TRBV11-1 and J is TRBJ1-1; 11 bases fit TRBD1. There are 19 residues in the CDR3. The V segment lost 2 bases and the J segment 0 bases; nucleotides outside the gene matches: 11. In germline, CDR1 is SGHAT, CDR2 FQDESV (reference sequence). The CDR3 is CASSLFRTGGQEMNTEAFF. In DNA form, the CDR3 reads TGTGCCAGCAGCTTATTTAGGACAGGGGGCCAGGAGATGAACACTGAAGCTTTCTTT.

This clonotype has a handful of counts. The chain carries TRBV5-1 and TRBJ2-5; D possibly corresponds to TRBD1 (7 bases). V lost 0 bases and J 4 bases, leaving 16 bases between the germline ends. The CDR3 runs 16 residues. Germline lookup yields CDR1 SGHRS and CDR2 YFSETQ. The CDR3: CASSLAAGTARETQYF. Written as DNA, the CDR3 is TGCGCCAGCAGCTTGGCGGCGGGGACAGCAAGAGAGACCCAGTACTTC.